One sample yielded the 27 T cell receptor beta chains listed below, sequenced in a study of T cell responses to AZD1222 COVID-19 vaccine. Only in-frame clones appear in the TCRdb table, and some are missing; sequencing was by immunoSEQ multiplex PCR. The sample contains about 76,000 clones, more than 90% of which appear only once. Here the sequenced sample was peripheral blood, taken on day 0 of AZD1222 vaccination. The receptors were sampled from an adult in good health.

The gene calls are TRBV7-8 and TRBJ1-1; TRBD1 matches at 8 bases. Germline V gene lookup returns CDR1 SGHVS and CDR2 FQNEAQ. CDR3 length: 15 residues. V was pared by 5 bases and J by 1 base, with 6 bases of the junction left unmatched. DNA for the CDR3: TGTGCCAGCAGCGAGACGGACAGGGCGAACACTGAAGCTTTCTTT. Protein: CASSETDRANTEAFF.

The table lists this clone with a count of one. This sequence joins TRBV29-1 and TRBJ1-1; D unclear. Germline V gene data show CDR1 as SQVTM and CDR2 as ANQGSEA. V lost 5 bases and J lost 9, with 19 bases in between. The CDR3 is 13 amino acids. CDR3 sequence (DNA): TGCAGCGTTCCTCGTGATTCCGGGTCCCAAGCTTTCTTT. The encoded protein is CSVPRDSGSQAFF.

The chain joins TRBV29-1 to TRBJ2-1; D unresolved. CDR1 is SQVTM and CDR2 is ANQGSEA in the germline V gene. The V gene lost 6 bases and the J gene lost 6 bases, with 15 bases spanning the gap. The CDR3 spans 13 residues. The CDR3 reads CSVSKGDRNEQFF. DNA for the CDR3: TGCAGCGTCTCGAAAGGAGATCGCAATGAGCAGTTCTTC.

The chain links TRBV7-2 to TRBJ2-1; D is uncertain. This CDR3 has 14 residues. Germline CDR1 reads SGHTA; CDR2 reads FQGNSA. Between the trimmed V and J ends, which lost 7 bases and 0 bases, there was a span of 10 bases. The DNA of the CDR3 is TGTGCCAGCATCGTAGGTCGCTCCTACAATGAGCAGTTCTTC. This encodes CASIVGRSYNEQFF.

This clone turned up a few times. The chain has TRBV2 and TRBJ1-1; perhaps TRBD1 as D (5 bases). This CDR3 region has 14 residues. With 6 bases removed from V and 5 bases from J, the gap between germline ends came to 16 bases. Per the germline V gene, CDR1 is SNHLY and CDR2 is FYNNEI. The CDR3 DNA reads TGTGCCAGCAGGTCGCCTGGGGCTTTGACTGAAGCTTTCTTT. Translated: CASRSPGALTEAFF. Variable domain in full (rest from reference TRBV2 and TRBJ1-1): EPEVTQTPSHQVTQMGQEVILRCVPISNHLYFYWYRQILGQKVEFLVSFYNNEISEKSEIFDDQFSVERPDGSNFTLKIRSTKLEDSAMYFCASRSPGALTEAFFGQGTRLTVV.

V is TRBV19 and J is TRBJ1-1; a weak D match, TRBD1 (5 bases). Trimming stripped 5 bases from V and 2 bases from J, with 18 bases between. Germline-derived CDR1 and CDR2 are LNHDA and SQIVND (reference sequence). The CDR3 runs to 16 residues. The CDR3 reads CASSPGTFLSNTEAFF. In DNA, the CDR3 is TGTGCCAGTAGTCCAGGGACCTTCCTAAGCAACACTGAAGCTTTCTTT.

This chain uses TRBV13 with TRBJ2-3; 9 nucleotides agree with TRBD1. V lost 0 bases and J lost 6; bases outside the gene matches: 7. Per germline, CDR1 PRHDT and CDR2 FYEKMQ (reference sequence). The CDR3 totals 16 residues. DNA of the CDR3: TGTGCCAGCAGCTTAGGAGGGGGGACAGGGATCGATACGCAGTATTTT. Translating it yields CASSLGGGTGIDTQYF.

The chain has TRBV10-3 and TRBJ2-7, with 7 nucleotides matching TRBD2. The V gene's germline CDR1 is ENHRY and CDR2 SYGVKD. V lost 4 bases to trimming and J lost 0 bases; unmatched junction nucleotides: 12. This CDR3 contains 17 residues. This chain's CDR3 is CAISGTPAGGNSYEQYF. The DNA of the CDR3 is TGTGCCATCAGTGGGACCCCCGCCGGGGGGAACTCCTACGAGCAGTACTTC.

V is TRBV14 and J is TRBJ2-1, with D uncertain. V gave up 4 bases and J gave up 5 bases, with 21 bases separating them. Looked up from germline, CDR1 is SGHDN and CDR2 is FVKESK. The CDR3 consists of 17 residues. CDR3 coding DNA: TGTGCCAGCAGCCCCACCAGGTGGAGCGCAGTCAACAATGAGCAGTTCTTC. It yields the protein CASSPTRWSAVNNEQFF.

This clone was detected only once. The chain couples TRBV6-5 to TRBJ1-1; D may be TRBD1 (5 bases). The CDR3 spans 15 residues. Trimming cost V 10 bases and J 1 base, with 19 bases left between them. The germline gives CDR1 MNHEY, CDR2 SVGAGI. This CDR3 reads CATTSRGQGNTEAFF. The CDR3 DNA follows: TGTGCCACTACGAGTAGGGGTCAGGGGAACACTGAAGCTTTCTTT.

This clone was detected only a few times. V gene TRBV13 combines with J gene TRBJ2-7; 12 nucleotides align to TRBD2. Germline V gene sequence: CDR1 PRHDT, CDR2 FYEKMQ (reference sequence). V lost 4 bases, J lost 2 bases, and 6 bases stayed unmatched. CDR3 length equals 16 residues. The chain's CDR3 is CASSSRLAGDPYEQYF. CDR3 coding DNA: TGTGCCAGCAGCTCGAGACTAGCGGGAGACCCCTACGAGCAGTACTTC. Together with reference TRBV13 and TRBJ2-7, the CDR3 gives the full variable domain: AAGVIQSPRHLIKEKRETATLKCYPIPRHDTVYWYQQGPGQDPQFLISFYEKMQSDKGSIPDRFSAQQFSDYHSELNMSSLELGDSALYFCASSSRLAGDPYEQYFGPGTRLTVT.

The V gene is TRBV19, the J gene TRBJ1-1; maybe TRBD1 (5 bases). V shed 8 bases and J shed 6 bases, with 19 bases lying between them. CDR3 length: 14 amino acids. The V gene's germline CDR1 is LNHDA and CDR2 SQIVND (reference sequence). Here the CDR3 reads CASLELGPVPEAFF. The CDR3 coding sequence is TGTGCCAGTCTGGAGCTGGGGCCTGTCCCTGAAGCTTTCTTT.

V gene TRBV5-1 combines with J gene TRBJ1-3; D is possibly TRBD1 (6 bases). The ends were cut back, 4 bases at V and 0 bases at J, with 11 bases in the middle. CDR3 length: 15 residues. Germline assignment: CDR1 SGHRS and CDR2 YFSETQ. Written as DNA, the CDR3 is TGCGCCAGCAGCCTCGACAGGAACTCTGGAAACACCATATATTTT. This translates into CASSLDRNSGNTIYF.

This chain connects TRBV13 to TRBJ2-7; unclear D gene. Germline-derived CDR1 and CDR2 are PRHDT and FYEKMQ (reference sequence). The V end lost 0 bases, the J end lost 5 bases, and 5 bases lay between the germline ends. This CDR3 region has 12 residues. This CDR3 is CASSLGRDEQYF. The CDR3 bases are TGTGCCAGCAGCTTAGGCCGGGACGAGCAGTACTTC.

The chain couples TRBV27 to TRBJ1-2; TRBD1 matches at 9 bases. The J segment lost 5 bases and the V segment lost 4 bases, leaving 5 bases of the junction unmatched. This CDR3 comprises 14 residues. Per germline, CDR1 MNHEY and CDR2 SMNVEV (reference sequence). CDR3 coding DNA: TGTGCCAGCAGTTCACGGACAGGGGCGTATGGCTACACCTTC. Translated: CASSSRTGAYGYTF.

This clone was counted a single time. The genes are TRBV27 and TRBJ2-7; either TRBD1 or TRBD2 may supply D (5 bases each). Germline V lookup: CDR1 MNHEY, CDR2 SMNVEV (reference sequence). The V gene lost 2 bases and the J gene lost 3 bases, with 11 bases spanning the gap. The CDR3 is 14 residues long. As DNA, the CDR3 is TGTGCCAGCAGTTTAAGAGAGGGACGCTACGAGCAGTACTTC. Translation gives CASSLREGRYEQYF.

This sequence joins TRBV9 and TRBJ1-6, with D hard to call. V lost 0 bases and J 9 bases, leaving 7 bases between the germline ends. The CDR3 totals 13 residues. Germline V gene lookup returns CDR1 SGDLS and CDR2 YYNGEE. The CDR3: CASSVVKGSPLHF. The CDR3 nucleotides read TGTGCCAGCAGCGTAGTGAAGGGTTCACCCCTCCACTTT.

CDR3 in amino acids: CASSLRGATYNEQFF. The CDR3 coding sequence is TGTGCCAGCAGCTTAAGGGGAGCGACCTACAATGAGCAGTTCTTC. This rearrangement joins TRBV7-3 to TRBJ2-1, with D maybe TRBD2 (5 bases). Trimming removed 1 base from V and 2 bases from J, with 9 bases in between. The length of the CDR3 is 15 residues. Germline CDR1 and CDR2: SGHTA and FQGTGA.

J is TRBJ2-5 and V is TRBV9; 11 bases line up with TRBD2. The CDR3 covers 16 residues. With 3 bases clipped from V and 7 bases from J, the junction kept 11 bases outside the gene matches. In germline, CDR1 is SGDLS, CDR2 YYNGEE. For the CDR3, the DNA is TGTGCCAGCAGCGCATATAGCGGGGGGGGCTTTCGGACCCAGTACTTC. Amino acid sequence: CASSAYSGGGFRTQYF.

The rearrangement uses TRBV4-1 and TRBJ2-1; TRBD1 aligns across 8 bases. The CDR3 has 18 amino acids. The junction had 12 bases not matched to a gene; V was cut back by 0 bases and J by 5 bases. Per germline, CDR1 MGHRA and CDR2 YSYEKL. The CDR3 nucleotides read TGCGCCAGCAGCCAAGATCTGGGTGCAGGGGGCGCAAACAATGAGCAGTTCTTC. Protein product: CASSQDLGAGGANNEQFF.

The chain employs TRBV7-6 and TRBJ1-3; D not certain. From germline, CDR1 is SGHVS and CDR2 FNYEAQ. The V end lost 1 base, the J end lost 7 bases, and 2 bases lay between the germline ends. This CDR3 is 11 amino acids long. The CDR3 protein is CASSLVNTIYF. Here the CDR3 DNA reads TGTGCCAGCAGCTTAGTCAACACCATATATTTT.

The chain couples TRBV9 to TRBJ2-7; D call uncertain. V lost 0 bases and J lost 2, with 12 bases in between. This CDR3 region has 15 residues. Germline V gene sequence: CDR1 SGDLS, CDR2 YYNGEE. The CDR3 sequence is CASSVAAGPTYEQYF. CDR3 in DNA: TGTGCCAGCAGCGTAGCGGCAGGTCCTACCTACGAGCAGTACTTC.

Only one count was recorded for this clone. This rearrangement joins TRBV19 to TRBJ2-7; D perhaps matches TRBD1 (6 bases). Trimming left V 1 base short and J 3 bases short, with 13 bases between. The germline V gene encodes CDR1 LNHDA and CDR2 SQIVND (reference sequence). The CDR3 has 15 residues. CDR3 amino acids: CASSIGQVGGYEQYF. The CDR3 DNA is TGTGCCAGTAGTATAGGACAGGTCGGTGGCTACGAGCAGTACTTC.

The chain carries TRBV7-9 and TRBJ1-2; D not certain. Trimming left V 1 base short and J 5 bases short, with 5 bases between. The CDR3 loop spans 12 amino acids. Germline V CDR1 and CDR2: SEHNR, FQNEAQ (reference sequence). The CDR3 nucleotides read TGTGCCAGCAGCTTAGAGCAGTATGGCTACACCTTC. It codes for CASSLEQYGYTF.

The chain recombines TRBV3-1 (or the pseudogene TRBV3-2) with TRBJ1-1; perhaps TRBD1 as D (6 bases). The germline V gene has CDR1 LGHDT and CDR2 YNNKEL (reference sequence). The length of the CDR3 is 13 residues. Trimming shortened V by 3 bases and J by 1 base, and 6 bases separated the two germline ends. The CDR3 sequence is CASSQTGNTEAFF. In DNA form, the CDR3 reads TGTGCCAGCAGCCAGACAGGGAACACTGAAGCTTTCTTT.

CDR3 sequence (DNA): TGTGCCAGCAGTCCGGACAGTAACACTGAAGCTTTCTTT. This translates into CASSPDSNTEAFF. The chain couples TRBV6-5 to TRBJ1-1; tentatively, D is TRBD1 (6 bases). CDR3 length: 13 residues. Looked up from germline, CDR1 is MNHEY and CDR2 is SVGAGI. The V gene lost 5 bases and the J gene lost 2 bases, with 9 bases spanning the gap.

The rearrangement uses TRBV2 and TRBJ1-2; no reliable D call. The germline CDR1 and CDR2 sequences are SNHLY and FYNNEI. Trimming took off 2 bases at V and 4 bases at J, with 8 bases between the two ends. This CDR3 spans 13 amino acids. In nucleotides, the CDR3 is TGTGCCAGCAGTGAATCTGAATCCTATGGCTACACCTTC. Protein sequence: CASSESESYGYTF.